The T cell receptor beta chain described here comes from a study of TIL therapy for anti-PD-1-resistant metastatic lung cancer. Study-level information: Most patients had lung adenocarcinoma. Tumors carried a median about 1.4 non-synonymous mutations per megabase.

As concerns this clone: Its antigen remains unidentified.

Described time point: pre-treatment sample, taken before nivolumab and TIL therapy. Findings of the study overall: After infusion, TIL clonotypes partly replaced peripheral T cells and declined over months.

With 3 bases removed from V and 2 bases from J, the gap between germline ends came to 10 bases. The CDR3 is 14 residues long. Germline V gives CDR1 MNHEY, CDR2 SMNVEV (reference sequence). The immunoSEQ assay was v3. The method was immunoSEQ multiplex PCR; TCRdb's version includes in-frame clones alone and lacks a portion of them. This sample has about 60,000 clones, with roughly 87% found just once. Source: blood, taken at baseline. This chain joins TRBV27 and TRBJ1-2; D gene unclear. This TCR derives from a person between 30 and 80 years old with non-small cell lung cancer. CDR3 amino acids: CASSFAYMNYGYTF. DNA for the CDR3: TGTGCCAGCAGTTTTGCATATATGAACTATGGCTACACCTTC.